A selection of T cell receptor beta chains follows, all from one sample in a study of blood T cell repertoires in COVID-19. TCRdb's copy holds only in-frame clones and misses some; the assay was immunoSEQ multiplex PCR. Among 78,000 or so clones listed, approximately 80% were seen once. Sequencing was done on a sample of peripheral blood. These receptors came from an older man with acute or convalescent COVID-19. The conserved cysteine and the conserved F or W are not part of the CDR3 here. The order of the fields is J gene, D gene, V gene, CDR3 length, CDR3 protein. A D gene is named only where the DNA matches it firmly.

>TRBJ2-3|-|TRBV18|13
ASSPTLAPTDTQY
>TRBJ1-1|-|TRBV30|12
AWSVSRVRTEAF
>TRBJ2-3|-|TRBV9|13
ASNSGSHTTDTQY
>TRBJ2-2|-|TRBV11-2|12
ASPRSSNTGELF
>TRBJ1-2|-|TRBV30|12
AWSVGVRTYGYT
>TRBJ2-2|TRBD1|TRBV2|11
ASGQGNTGELF
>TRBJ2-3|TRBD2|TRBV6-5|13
ASMAVAGYTDTQY
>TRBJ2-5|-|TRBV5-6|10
ASRSAWETQY
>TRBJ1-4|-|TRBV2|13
ASRRDRVANEKLF
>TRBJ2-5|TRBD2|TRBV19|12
ASKQRGGEEIQY
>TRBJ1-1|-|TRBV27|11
ASSPDKNTEAF
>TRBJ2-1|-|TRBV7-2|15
ASSSSRRTGMANEQF
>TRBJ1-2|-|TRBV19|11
ASSLRGNGGYT
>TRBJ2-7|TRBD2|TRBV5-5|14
ASSFFGTSISYEQY
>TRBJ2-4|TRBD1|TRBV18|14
ASSPFTGTGGPIQY
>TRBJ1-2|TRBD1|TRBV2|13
ASSGGGQGNYGYT
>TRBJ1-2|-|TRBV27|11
ASRNRAFNGYT
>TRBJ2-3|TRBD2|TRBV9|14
ASSAPSGASTDTQY
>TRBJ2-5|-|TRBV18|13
ASSPLNGPAGTQY
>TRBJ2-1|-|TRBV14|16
ASSQDGRGGAWHNEQF
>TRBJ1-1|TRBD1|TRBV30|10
AWSIGQAEAF
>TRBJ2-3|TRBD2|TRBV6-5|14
ASSYGAGGLTDTQY
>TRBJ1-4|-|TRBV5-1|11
ASRAGSDEKLF
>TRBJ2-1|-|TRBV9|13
ASSPQTGSYNEQF
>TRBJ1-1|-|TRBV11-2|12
ASSLGPVGAEAF
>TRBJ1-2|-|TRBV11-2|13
ASSLVTGPPYGYT
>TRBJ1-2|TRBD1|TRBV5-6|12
ASSTDRSLYGYT
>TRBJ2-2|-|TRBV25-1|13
ASSDVRTNTGELF
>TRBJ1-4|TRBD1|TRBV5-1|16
ASSDVPGTAESNEKLF
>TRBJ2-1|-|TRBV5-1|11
ASSFVRGNEQF
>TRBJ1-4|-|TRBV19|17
ASTPYRRGTDSTNEKLF
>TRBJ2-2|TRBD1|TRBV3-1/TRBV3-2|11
ASLYRGTGELF
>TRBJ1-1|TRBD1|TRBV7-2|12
ASSSQGERAEAF
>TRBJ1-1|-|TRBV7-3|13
ASSLSAEGNTEAF
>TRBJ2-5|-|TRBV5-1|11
ASSKNYGETQY
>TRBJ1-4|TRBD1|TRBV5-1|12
ASSTGTGREKLF
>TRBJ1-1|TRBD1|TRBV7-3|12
ASSLKGQGSRSF
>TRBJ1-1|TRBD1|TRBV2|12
ASSGQGKNTEAF
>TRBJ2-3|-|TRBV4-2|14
ASSQGGPSPLDTQY
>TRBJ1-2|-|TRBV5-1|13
ASSLAGGAQYGYT
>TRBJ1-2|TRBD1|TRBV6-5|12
ASRTGQGARGYT
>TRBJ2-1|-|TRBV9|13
ASSVKESSYNEQF
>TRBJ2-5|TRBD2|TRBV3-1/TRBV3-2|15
ASSPGSGRAGEETQY
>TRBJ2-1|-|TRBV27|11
ASSLAGYNEQF
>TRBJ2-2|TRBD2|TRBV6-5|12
ASTGTSGPGELF
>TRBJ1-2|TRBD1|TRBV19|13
ASQTGGGWDYGYT
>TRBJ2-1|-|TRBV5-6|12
ASSLYLPGNEQF
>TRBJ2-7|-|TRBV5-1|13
ASSFGSSVSYEQY